In this sample, the clone carrying this T cell receptor (beta chain) turned up a few times. Its antigen remains unidentified. V was trimmed by 4 bases and J by 5 bases, leaving 17 bases between them. Germline V CDR1 and CDR2: MGHRA, YSYEKL. The CDR3 loop spans 15 amino acids. This entry belongs to a study of T-cell memory formation after mild COVID-19. General observations from the study: SARS-CoV-2 specificity was not confirmed for second-wave clones peaking on day 37. That cross-reactive memory joined was suggested by some responding clones appearing in pre-infection memory. The study found balanced CD4/CD8 in clones contracting day 15 to 85 and a CD4+ lean in later expanders.

Researchers used 5'RACE with constant-segment primers to make TCR alpha and TCR beta cDNA libraries that carry sample barcodes and UMIs. TCRdb reprocessed the 5' RACE reads with MiXCR, giving one entry per CDR3 protein. Seen here are over 500,000 distinct CDR3 sequences, approximately 15% observed once, and the top ten hold about 7.5%. Sequencing input: PBMCs or a T cell subset sorted from them (not recorded which). The genes are TRBV4-1 and TRBJ1-1, with no clear D. This receptor was taken from an adult woman who had mild COVID-19 (a few samples of this study predate the infection). Cell type and time point are not known. The CDR3 bases are TGCGCCAGCAGCCCACCCATGGAGCCGGGGACTGAAGCTTTCTTT. It is translated as CASSPPMEPGTEAFF.